These 32 T cell receptor beta chains originate from one sample sequenced in a study of blood T cell repertoires in COVID-19. The data were produced by immunoSEQ multiplex PCR, yet TCRdb's version contains in-frame clones alone and is incomplete. The sample has fewer than 150,000 clones, 65% to 90% seen once. The material sequenced was peripheral blood. The source of these receptors is a man aged 50 or older with acute or convalescent COVID-19.

This sequence joins TRBV28 and TRBJ2-5, with D possibly being TRBD1 (8 bases). Trimming removed 5 bases at V and 7 bases at J, with 17 bases between. The CDR3 totals 14 residues. Germline CDR1 and CDR2: MDHEN and SYDVKM. The chain's CDR3 is CASSVQGGVATQYF. CDR3 DNA sequence: TGTGCCAGCAGTGTACAGGGGGGGGTAGCGACCCAGTACTTC.

In nucleotides, the CDR3 is TGTGCCAGCAGCGTAGAGGCTAGCGGGAACCCTTACAATGAGCAGTTCTTC. It yields the protein CASSVEASGNPYNEQFF. The chain carries TRBV9 and TRBJ2-1; TRBD2 matches at 9 bases. Trimming cost V 0 bases and J 4 bases; bases outside gene matches: 8. Per germline, CDR1 SGDLS and CDR2 YYNGEE. The CDR3 length is 17 residues.

The chain has TRBV30 and TRBJ2-1; D may be TRBD2 (6 bases). Germline CDR1 reads GTSNPN; CDR2 reads SVGIG (reference sequence). Trimming took 5 bases from V and 0 from J, leaving 11 bases between them. This CDR3 spans 14 amino acids. CDR3 residues: CAWRRVSSYNEQFF. The CDR3 DNA follows: TGTGCCTGGCGGAGGGTGAGCTCCTACAATGAGCAGTTCTTC.

This clone was picked up a small number of times. The CDR3 DNA reads as TGTGCCAGCAGTGAAGAAGGGGAGGGACCTTGGGGGGCTTATGGCTACACCTTC. It yields the protein CASSEEGEGPWGAYGYTF. The chain recombines TRBV6-1 with TRBJ1-2; a possible D gene is TRBD1 (6 bases). V was pared by 1 base and J by 5 bases, with 23 bases between. Germline CDR1 and CDR2: MNHNS and SASEGT. The CDR3 contains 18 residues.

This chain links TRBV18 with TRBJ1-2; TRBD1 matches at 8 bases. Germline CDR1 is KGHSH and CDR2 is LQKENI. The V and J ends lost 4 bases and 6 bases, in that order; junction bases with no gene match: 10. The CDR3 has 15 amino acids. The CDR3 DNA sequence: TGTGCCAGCTCACTTCAGGGGGCGACTGGGGATGGCTACACCTTC. Encoded protein: CASSLQGATGDGYTF.

This sequence joins TRBV5-1 and TRBJ1-3; 7 positions match TRBD1. The CDR3 consists of 15 residues. The ends lost 4 bases at V and 0 bases at J; junction bases unmatched: 4. Germline V lookup: CDR1 SGHRS, CDR2 YFSETQ. CDR3 in DNA: TGCGCCAGCAGCCGGGACAGTTACTCTGGAAACACCATATATTTT. As protein: CASSRDSYSGNTIYF.

This chain joins TRBV19 and TRBJ1-4; the D is unclear. The length of the CDR3 is 16 residues. Between the trimmed V and J ends, which lost 1 base and 4 bases, there was a span of 13 bases. Germline V gives CDR1 LNHDA, CDR2 SQIVND (reference sequence). This chain's CDR3 is CASSIGAGQFNEKLFF. The CDR3, as DNA: TGTGCCAGTAGTATAGGGGCTGGGCAGTTTAATGAAAAACTGTTTTTT.

The chain combines TRBV27 with TRBJ1-6, with no clear D. CDR3 length: 12 residues. Deletions cut 3 bases from V and 7 bases from J, with 4 bases between. Germline CDR1 and CDR2: MNHEY and SMNVEV (reference sequence). The CDR3 DNA sequence: TGTGCCAGCAGTTTGAGGAATTCACCCCTCCACTTT. Translating it yields CASSLRNSPLHF.

The chain's CDR3 is CASNGEAGYGYTF. The DNA of the CDR3 is TGTGCCAGCAACGGGGAGGCCGGTTATGGCTACACCTTC. The chain employs TRBV12-3 or TRBV12-4 and TRBJ1-2; D remains ambiguous. V gave up 7 bases and J gave up 5 bases, with 14 bases separating them. The CDR3 runs 13 residues.

The chain uses TRBV28 and TRBJ2-7; 7 nucleotides line up with TRBD1. With 4 bases clipped from V and 0 bases from J, the junction kept 6 bases outside the gene matches. Per the germline V gene, CDR1 is MDHEN and CDR2 is SYDVKM. CDR3 size: 15 residues. In DNA, the CDR3 is TGTGCCAGCAGTTCTGAGGGGGCCTTCTCCTACGAGCAGTACTTC. This translates into CASSSEGAFSYEQYF.

The chain couples TRBV5-1 to TRBJ1-6; 8 bases are a match to TRBD1. The length of the CDR3 is 14 residues. V dropped 6 bases and J dropped 4; count of bases not matched to a gene: 3. Germline V gene data show CDR1 as SGHRS and CDR2 as YFSETQ. CDR3 region: CASTDRDYNSPLHF. CDR3 bases: TGCGCCAGCACGGACAGGGATTATAATTCACCCCTCCACTTT.

CDR3 sequence (DNA): TGCGCCAGCAGCTTGGTTCCCCCGGGACAGGGATACAATGAGCAGTTCTTC. Translation: CASSLVPPGQGYNEQFF. This sequence joins TRBV5-1 and TRBJ2-1, with TRBD1 identical over 9 bases. CDR3 length: 17 amino acids. Germline assignment: CDR1 SGHRS and CDR2 YFSETQ. Trimming cost V 0 bases and J 4 bases; bases outside gene matches: 8.

The rearrangement links TRBV5-1 to TRBJ1-3; no clear D. The CDR3 sequence is 13 residues long. Germline CDR1 SGHRS, CDR2 YFSETQ. Between the trimmed V and J ends, which lost 0 bases and 3 bases, there was a span of 4 bases. CDR3 sequence reads: CASSLDSGNTIYF. The CDR3 DNA sequence: TGCGCCAGCAGCTTGGACAGTGGAAACACCATATATTTT.

As for this clone: The sample holds other DNA sequences that translate to the same CDR3. The chain uses TRBV28 and TRBJ1-2; perhaps TRBD1 as D (5 bases). CDR3 size: 12 residues. The ends were cut back, 3 bases at V and 5 bases at J, with 7 bases in the middle. The germline V gene encodes CDR1 MDHEN and CDR2 SYDVKM. CDR3 nucleotide sequence: TGTGCCAGCAGTTTTTCAGGGTATGGCTACACCTTC. Translation: CASSFSGYGYTF.

The chain employs TRBV14 and TRBJ2-5; 7 bases match TRBD2. Looked up from germline, CDR1 is SGHDN and CDR2 is FVKESK. The CDR3 totals 14 residues. With V trimmed by 1 base and J by 4 bases, 3 bases remained unmatched. CDR3 amino acids: CASSQALAGETQYF. DNA of the CDR3: TGTGCCAGCAGCCAAGCGTTAGCGGGAGAGACCCAGTACTTC.

V and J are TRBV27 and TRBJ2-7; 7 bases agree with TRBD1. The J segment lost 3 bases and the V segment lost 3 bases, leaving 5 bases of the junction unmatched. Germline loops: CDR1 MNHEY, CDR2 SMNVEV (reference sequence). The CDR3 totals 14 residues. The chain's CDR3 is CASSFTGASYEQYF. The CDR3 DNA sequence: TGTGCCAGCAGTTTTACAGGGGCAAGCTACGAGCAGTACTTC.

This chain links TRBV9 with TRBJ1-2, with D possibly matching TRBD1 (5 bases). Germline loops: CDR1 SGDLS, CDR2 YYNGEE. The CDR3 loop spans 15 amino acids. The V gene lost 0 bases and the J gene lost 8 bases, with 17 bases spanning the gap. The chain's CDR3 is CASSVEGTPGDGYTF. DNA for the CDR3: TGTGCCAGCAGCGTAGAAGGCACGCCGGGGGACGGCTACACCTTC.

The table lists this clone with a count of one. This sequence joins TRBV5-1 and TRBJ1-1; 8 nucleotides agree with TRBD1. V trimming: 4 bases; J trimming: 4 bases; junction bases outside the gene matches: 6. Germline values: CDR1 SGHRS, CDR2 YFSETQ. The CDR3 sequence is 14 residues long. As DNA, the CDR3 is TGCGCCAGCAGCCAGGGGGCGCGGGGCACTGAAGCTTTCTTT. Translating gives CASSQGARGTEAFF. The variable domain in full, with the rest retrieved from reference TRBV5-1 and TRBJ1-1, is KAGVTQTPRYLIKTRGQQVTLSCSPISGHRSVSWYQQTPGQGLQFLFEYFSETQRNKGNFPGRFSGRQFSNSRSEMNVSTLELGDSALYLCASSQGARGTEAFFGQGTRLTVV.

The chain has TRBV2 and TRBJ2-7; the match to TRBD1 covers 12 bases. J lost 5 bases, V lost 8 bases, and 7 bases had no gene match. Germline lookup yields CDR1 SNHLY and CDR2 FYNNEI. The CDR3 spans 14 residues. This CDR3 reads CASRTGTGGNEQYF. The CDR3 nucleotides are TGTGCCAGCCGAACCGGGACAGGGGGCAACGAGCAGTACTTC.

The chain uses TRBV29-1 and TRBJ2-7; TRBD1 matches 7 bases. The CDR3 is 13 amino acids. Germline CDR1 and CDR2: SQVTM and ANQGSEA. J lost 6 bases, V lost 1 base, and 6 bases had no gene match. In nucleotides, the CDR3 is TGCAGCGTTGAAGGGCAGACAGGGACCGAGCAGTACTTC. It specifies CSVEGQTGTEQYF.

This clone has just one count. The CDR3 sequence is CATARDRVRSGELFF. The CDR3, as DNA: TGTGCCACCGCCCGGGACAGGGTTCGCTCTGGGGAGCTGTTTTTT. The chain joins TRBV6-5 to TRBJ2-2, with 9 bases lining up with TRBD1. The V gene end was trimmed by 10 bases and the J gene end by 8 bases; junction bases not matched to a gene: 14. Per the germline V gene, CDR1 is MNHEY and CDR2 is SVGAGI. The CDR3 covers 15 residues.

The chain uses TRBV27 and TRBJ2-1, with D possibly matching TRBD1 (6 bases). Trimming left V 4 bases short and J 4 bases short, with 17 bases between. The CDR3 contains 16 residues. Per the germline V gene, CDR1 is MNHEY and CDR2 is SMNVEV (reference sequence). CDR3 bases: TGTGCCAGCAGTTCAACCGGGACAAGGATTTACAATGAGCAGTTCTTC. This codes for CASSSTGTRIYNEQFF.

This sequence joins TRBV11-1 and TRBJ2-7; 8 nucleotides match TRBD1. This CDR3 region has 14 residues. The germline V gene has CDR1 SGHAT and CDR2 FQDESV (reference sequence). The ends lost 3 bases at V and 4 bases at J; junction bases unmatched: 5. Here the CDR3 DNA reads TGTGCCAGCAGCTTTCAGGGGGCTGGGTACGAGCAGTACTTC. The encoded protein is CASSFQGAGYEQYF.

V is TRBV6-5 and J is TRBJ2-1; 9 positions agree with TRBD2. The CDR3 loop spans 13 amino acids. CDR1 and CDR2 from the germline V gene are MNHEY and SVGAGI. The CDR3: CAAAGGPYNEQFF. The CDR3 DNA reads as TGTGCAGCCGCGGGGGGGCCCTACAATGAGCAGTTCTTC.

Here the CDR3 reads CASSPTGNNNSPLHF. The CDR3 DNA sequence: TGTGCCAGCTCACCGACAGGGAACAATAATTCACCCCTCCACTTT. The chain has TRBV18 and TRBJ1-6; 7 bases are a match to TRBD1. Germline CDR1 and CDR2: KGHSH and LQKENI. The V and J ends lost 3 bases and 5 bases, in that order; junction bases with no gene match: 4. The CDR3 contains 15 residues.

This rearrangement joins TRBV18 to TRBJ2-1, with D possibly being TRBD2 (5 bases). The V end was cut by 2 bases, the J end by 3 bases, with 14 bases between. Germline V gene data show CDR1 as KGHSH and CDR2 as LQKENI. The CDR3 covers 16 residues. CDR3 DNA: TGTGCCAGCTCACCAAGCAGCGGAGGTTACTACAATGAGCAGTTCTTC. The encoded protein is CASSPSSGGYYNEQFF.

The chain uses TRBV5-1 and TRBJ1-4; TRBD1 might be the D (5 bases). V lost 2 bases and J 3 bases, leaving 11 bases between the germline ends. From germline, CDR1 is SGHRS and CDR2 YFSETQ. The CDR3 extends over 15 amino acids. CDR3 DNA sequence: TGCGCCAGCAGCTTTTCAGGGATCTCTAATGAAAAACTGTTTTTT. This sequence encodes CASSFSGISNEKLFF. The full variable domain, with the rest looked up from reference TRBV5-1 and TRBJ1-4, is KAGVTQTPRYLIKTRGQQVTLSCSPISGHRSVSWYQQTPGQGLQFLFEYFSETQRNKGNFPGRFSGRQFSNSRSEMNVSTLELGDSALYLCASSFSGISNEKLFFGSGTQLSVL.

This clone turned up a few times. The J gene is TRBJ2-7, the V gene TRBV5-4; 10 nucleotides agree with TRBD2. Trimming cost V 4 bases and J 7 bases; bases outside gene matches: 5. CDR1 and CDR2 from the germline V gene are SGHNT and YYREEE (reference sequence). The CDR3 contains 13 residues. CDR3 sequence reads: CASSQGLAREQYF. The CDR3 DNA is TGTGCCAGCAGCCAGGGACTAGCGCGGGAGCAGTACTTC.

The CDR3 bases are TGTGCCAGTAGTATAGCATACTTATCGACAGGGATTGCAACAGATACGCAGTATTTT. Its translation is CASSIAYLSTGIATDTQYF. The V gene is TRBV19, the J gene TRBJ2-3; 7 nucleotides line up with TRBD1. The CDR3 totals 19 residues. V shed 1 base, J shed 3 bases, and the junction held 16 bases outside the gene matches. From germline, CDR1 is LNHDA and CDR2 SQIVND (reference sequence).

The chain carries TRBV4-2 and TRBJ2-1; tentatively, D is TRBD2 (6 bases). The germline V gene encodes CDR1 LGHNA and CDR2 YNFKEQ. This CDR3 has 15 residues. With 1 base removed from V and 6 bases from J, the gap between germline ends came to 13 bases. CDR3 coding DNA: TGTGCCAGCAGCCAAGGACGGCGGGAAGTCAATGAGCAGTTCTTC. It yields the protein CASSQGRREVNEQFF.

This chain links TRBV10-1 with TRBJ1-6, with 7 bases matching TRBD1. Trimming at V came to 6 bases and at J to 7 bases, leaving 6 bases not matched to a gene. The CDR3 extends over 14 amino acids. Germline CDR1 is WNHNN and CDR2 is SYGVQD (reference sequence). The CDR3 region has the DNA TGCGCCAGCAGCCGGGACAGCCTCAATTCACCCCTCCACTTT. Translated: CASSRDSLNSPLHF.

The CDR3 here is CASDPGLNTDTQYF. The DNA of the CDR3 is TGCGCCAGCGACCCGGGACTTAACACAGATACGCAGTATTTT. The V call is TRBV5-1, the J call TRBJ2-3; possibly TRBD2 for D (6 bases). This CDR3 has 14 residues. Germline V CDR1 and CDR2: SGHRS, YFSETQ. Trimming pared 7 bases from V and 2 bases from J, leaving 14 bases between.